The sequence of this TCR beta chain was determined in a study of cytomegalovirus exposure and HLA in healthy donors. Primers: 60 Vbeta forward and 13 Jbeta reverse. TCRdb's copy holds only in-frame clones and misses some; the assay was immunoSEQ multiplex PCR. The data show tens of thousands of clones, more than 75% seen once. CDR3 size: 15 residues. Germline CDR1 and CDR2: SGHTA and FQGNSA. The V end was cut by 1 base, the J end by 3 bases, with 13 bases between. Sequences were obtained from PBMCs. The TCR was taken from a man between 25 and 39 years old in good health and CMV-seropositive. The chain has TRBV7-2 and TRBJ2-7; a weak D match, TRBD2 (5 bases). The CDR3 protein is CASSLGWGADYEQYF. The DNA of the CDR3 is TGTGCCAGCAGCTTAGGTTGGGGAGCCGACTACGAGCAGTACTTC. The entire variable domain, with the rest obtained from reference TRBV7-2 and TRBJ2-7, is as follows: GAGVSQSPSNKVTEKGKDVELRCDPISGHTALYWYRQSLGQGLEFLIYFQGNSAPDKSGLPSDRFSAERTGGSVSTLTIQRTQQEDSAVYLCASSLGWGADYEQYFGPGTRLTVT.